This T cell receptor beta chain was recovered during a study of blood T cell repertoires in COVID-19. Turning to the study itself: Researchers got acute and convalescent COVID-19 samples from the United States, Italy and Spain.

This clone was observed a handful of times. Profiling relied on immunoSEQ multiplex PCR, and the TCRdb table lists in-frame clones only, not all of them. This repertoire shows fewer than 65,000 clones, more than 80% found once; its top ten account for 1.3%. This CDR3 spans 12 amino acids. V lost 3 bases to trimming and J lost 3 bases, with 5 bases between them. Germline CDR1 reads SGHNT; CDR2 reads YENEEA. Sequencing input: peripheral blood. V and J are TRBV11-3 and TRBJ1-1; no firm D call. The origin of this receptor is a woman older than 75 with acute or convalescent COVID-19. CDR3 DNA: TGTGCCAGCAGCTTCCGGGACACTGAAGCTTTCTTT. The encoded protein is CASSFRDTEAFF.